This T cell receptor (beta chain) was documented in a study of T cell responses to AZD1222 COVID-19 vaccine. The CDR3 loop spans 16 amino acids. The germline CDR1 and CDR2 sequences are SGHTA and FQGNSA. Between the trimmed V and J ends, which lost 3 bases and 0 bases, there was a span of 14 bases. This clone has more than one count but fewer than ten. Method: immunoSEQ multiplex PCR; TCRdb's copy keeps in-frame clones and lacks some. The top ten hold around 1.8% of the sample, which has roughly 160,000 clones, roughly nine tenths seen once. This clonotype originated in an adult in good health. The sample in question was peripheral blood, obtained on day 0 of AZD1222 vaccination. The chain combines TRBV7-2 with TRBJ1-2; D is possibly TRBD1 (5 bases). CDR3 sequence reads: CASSLGPAQTNYGYTF. DNA of the CDR3: TGTGCCAGCAGCTTGGGACCGGCCCAGACTAACTATGGCTACACCTTC. Complete variable domain (other parts from reference TRBV7-2 and TRBJ1-2): GAGVSQSPSNKVTEKGKDVELRCDPISGHTALYWYRQSLGQGLEFLIYFQGNSAPDKSGLPSDRFSAERTGGSVSTLTIQRTQQEDSAVYLCASSLGPAQTNYGYTFGSGTRLTVV.